The 29 T cell receptor beta chains in this list originate from one sample, sequenced in a study of OX40 agonist ivuxolimab in advanced cancers. The assay was immunoSEQ multiplex PCR, and TCRdb's table has in-frame clones only and misses some. The table has around 79,000 clones, roughly 85% seen once; the top ten hold approximately 0.65%. The sequenced sample was CD4+ or CD8+ T cells sorted from blood, obtained in a trial of the OX40 agonist ivuxolimab. These receptors originate from an adult with an advanced solid tumor such as melanoma, head and neck, liver or kidney cancer.

The V and J genes are TRBV6-1 and TRBJ2-7; D possibly matches TRBD1 or TRBD2 (6 bases each). The CDR3 runs to 15 residues. The germline V and J ends were trimmed by 3 bases and 3 bases, with 15 bases remaining between them. Germline V gives CDR1 MNHNS, CDR2 SASEGT. The CDR3 nucleotides are TGTGCCAGCAGTGAGTCGGGGGCGGGCAGCTACGAGCAGTACTTC. This translates into CASSESGAGSYEQYF.

This clone was seen only a few times. The chain couples TRBV29-1 to TRBJ1-1; 9 bases fit TRBD1. Germline loops: CDR1 SQVTM, CDR2 ANQGSEA. V lost 8 bases and J lost 5; bases outside the gene matches: 9. The CDR3 is 13 amino acids. The CDR3 region has the DNA TGCAGCCCGACGCGGGGACAGGGAACTGAAGCTTTCTTT. Its protein product is CSPTRGQGTEAFF.

The rearrangement links TRBV6-5 to TRBJ1-2, with D maybe TRBD1 (6 bases). The CDR3 loop spans 12 amino acids. In germline, CDR1 is MNHEY, CDR2 SVGAGI. V gave up 6 bases and J gave up 7 bases, with 12 bases separating them. The CDR3, as DNA: TGTGCCAGCAGCTACCAAGGGGGTGGCTACACCTTC. It is translated as CASSYQGGGYTF.

This sequence joins TRBV6-4 and TRBJ1-2; D call uncertain. Trimming left V 4 bases short and J 4 bases short, with 4 bases between. This CDR3 has 11 residues. The germline gives CDR1 MRHNA, CDR2 SNTAGT. The CDR3 DNA reads TGTGCCAGCAGTGGCCCCTATGGCTACACCTTC. It is translated as CASSGPYGYTF.

In its sample, this clone was seen once. The rearrangement joins TRBV6-1 to TRBJ2-2; no definite D call. Trimming removed 6 bases from V and 4 bases from J, with 9 bases in between. The CDR3 has 13 residues. Per the germline V gene, CDR1 is MNHNS and CDR2 is SASEGT. Here the CDR3 DNA reads TGTGCCAGCAGGGACGTTCGCACCGGGGAGCTGTTTTTT. Its translation: CASRDVRTGELFF.

This sequence joins TRBV11-2 and TRBJ1-2; D call uncertain. Germline V gene data show CDR1 as SGHAT and CDR2 as FQNNGV. The CDR3 extends over 16 amino acids. V was shortened by 5 bases and J by 5 bases, with 21 bases between the two germline ends. The CDR3 loop reads CASSPKVGRTEYGYTF. CDR3 in DNA: TGTGCCAGCAGCCCAAAGGTGGGTCGGACGGAATATGGCTACACCTTC.

The chain carries TRBV7-7 and TRBJ2-5, with 13 bases identical to TRBD2. J was trimmed by 4 bases and V by 4 bases; bases with no gene match: 6. The CDR3 covers 16 residues. CDR1 and CDR2 (germline): SSHAT, FNYEAQ (reference sequence). The DNA for the CDR3 is TGTGCCAGCAGCTCAAGACTAGCGGGGGGCCGAGAGACCCAGTACTTC. Residues: CASSSRLAGGRETQYF. The complete variable domain, with remaining parts taken from reference TRBV7-7 and TRBJ2-5, reads GAGVSQSPRYKVTKRGQDVTLRCDPISSHATLYWYQQALGQGPEFLTYFNYEAQPDKSGLPSDRFSAERPEGSISTLTIQRTEQRDSAMYRCASSSRLAGGRETQYFGPGTRLLVL.

This chain connects TRBV7-9 to TRBJ1-3, with D unclear. Trimming pared 1 base from V and 4 bases from J, leaving 8 bases between. Germline V CDR1 and CDR2: SEHNR, FQNEAQ (reference sequence). CDR3 length: 14 amino acids. DNA of the CDR3: TGTGCCAGCAGCTTAGACCCCGGGGGAAACACCATATATTTT. Translating gives CASSLDPGGNTIYF.

Turning to this clone: Compared with germline, one end of the junction differs, possibly owing to a read error. In the same sample, other DNA sequences code for this CDR3. The chain employs TRBV2 and TRBJ2-1; perhaps TRBD2 as D (6 bases). Germline CDR1 reads SNHLY; CDR2 reads FYNNEI. The CDR3 is 10 residues long. As DNA, the CDR3 is TGTGCCAGTAGTGGGGGGGAGCAGTTCTTC. Protein sequence: CASSGGEQFF. Full variable domain (outside the CDR3, taken from reference TRBV2 and TRBJ2-1): EPEVTQTPSHQVTQMGQEVILRCVPISNHLYFYWYRQILGQKVEFLVSFYNNEISEKSEIFDDQFSVERPDGSNFTLKIRSTKLEDSAMYFCASSGGEQFFGPGTRLTVL.

V and J are TRBV5-1 and TRBJ2-1, with D tentatively TRBD1 or TRBD2 (5 bases each). The V gene's germline CDR1 is SGHRS and CDR2 YFSETQ. This CDR3 has 15 residues. Trimming removed 0 bases at V and 4 bases at J, with 11 bases between. Here the CDR3 DNA reads TGCGCCAGCAGCTTGGTGGGGGAGCAATACAATGAGCAGTTCTTC. This gives the protein CASSLVGEQYNEQFF.

This rearrangement joins TRBV5-1 to TRBJ1-1, with TRBD1 identical over 7 bases. V gave up 0 bases and J gave up 0 bases; unmatched junction bases: 2. The CDR3 covers 15 residues. Germline V gene lookup returns CDR1 SGHRS and CDR2 YFSETQ. CDR3 nucleotides: TGCGCCAGCAGCTTGGGGGACAGCATGAACACTGAAGCTTTCTTT. The encoded protein is CASSLGDSMNTEAFF. The full variable domain, in which reference TRBV5-1 and TRBJ1-1 provide the parts outside the CDR3, is KAGVTQTPRYLIKTRGQQVTLSCSPISGHRSVSWYQQTPGQGLQFLFEYFSETQRNKGNFPGRFSGRQFSNSRSEMNVSTLELGDSALYLCASSLGDSMNTEAFFGQGTRLTVV.

The J gene is TRBJ1-4, the V gene TRBV10-3, with D possibly TRBD1 on 6 matching bases. The ends were cut back, 2 bases at V and 8 bases at J, with 21 bases in the middle. Germline values: CDR1 ENHRY, CDR2 SYGVKD. This CDR3 is built from 17 residues. Written as DNA, the CDR3 is TGTGCCATCAGTGAGAATCGGGTCGGGCAGGGGATCGAAAAACTGTTTTTT. Protein product: CAISENRVGQGIEKLFF.

The genes are TRBV27 and TRBJ2-3; the D is unclear. There are 13 residues in the CDR3. V shed 7 bases and J shed 3 bases, with 11 bases lying between them. CDR1 MNHEY and CDR2 SMNVEV come from the germline V gene (reference sequence). CDR3 bases: TGTGCCAGCACCCGCAAGGGTACAGATACGCAGTATTTT. It translates to CASTRKGTDTQYF.

The V call is TRBV5-4, the J call TRBJ2-5; 12 nucleotides match TRBD2. The ends lost 3 bases at V and 5 bases at J; junction bases unmatched: 2. CDR3 length: 14 amino acids. The germline V gene has CDR1 SGHNT and CDR2 YYREEE (reference sequence). The DNA for the CDR3 is TGTGCCAGCAGCTGGACTAGCGGGGCGGAGACCCAGTACTTC. Protein product: CASSWTSGAETQYF.

The rearrangement joins TRBV19 to TRBJ1-6; a possible D gene is TRBD1 (5 bases). The CDR3 contains 18 residues. Germline V gene data show CDR1 as LNHDA and CDR2 as SQIVND (reference sequence). Trimming stripped 8 bases from V and 0 bases from J, with 20 bases between. CDR3 sequence reads: CASSGHHRLASYNSPLHF. As DNA, the CDR3 is TGTGCCAGTTCCGGACACCACCGACTCGCCTCCTATAATTCACCCCTCCACTTT.

The chain carries TRBV7-2 and TRBJ2-1; D is possibly TRBD1 (6 bases). The CDR3 is 15 amino acids. Trimming removed 3 bases from V and 1 base from J, with 10 bases in between. Germline CDR1 reads SGHTA; CDR2 reads FQGNSA. CDR3 coding DNA: TGTGCCAGCAGCTTGATGACAGGATCCTACAATGAGCAGTTCTTC. Translation: CASSLMTGSYNEQFF.

This clone was seen once. The chain carries TRBV5-1 and TRBJ2-3; D not certain. V was trimmed by 2 bases and J by 8 bases, leaving 6 bases between them. Germline CDR1 is SGHRS and CDR2 is YFSETQ. The CDR3 sequence is 11 residues long. CDR3 region: CASSFSGTQYF. The CDR3 DNA follows: TGCGCCAGCAGCTTTTCCGGTACGCAGTATTTT.

The chain employs TRBV30 and TRBJ2-3, with 9 bases lining up with TRBD2. The length of the CDR3 is 16 residues. With V trimmed by 4 bases and J by 2 bases, 10 bases remained unmatched. Germline V gives CDR1 GTSNPN, CDR2 SVGIG (reference sequence). The chain's CDR3 is CAWTTGASGITDTQYF. Here the CDR3 DNA reads TGTGCCTGGACAACAGGGGCTAGCGGGATCACAGATACGCAGTATTTT. Drawing the rest from reference TRBV30 and TRBJ2-3, the complete variable domain is SQTIHQWPATLVQPVGSPLSLECTVEGTSNPNLYWYRQAAGRGLQLLFYSVGIGQISSEVPQNLSASRPQDRQFILSSKKLLLSDSGFYLCAWTTGASGITDTQYFGPGTRLTVL.

The rearrangement links TRBV5-1 to TRBJ1-2; possibly TRBD1 for D (6 bases). This CDR3 region has 15 residues. V shed 0 bases and J shed 6 bases, with 15 bases lying between them. Germline loops: CDR1 SGHRS, CDR2 YFSETQ. CDR3 residues: CASSLAGGGHNGYTF. The DNA of the CDR3 is TGCGCCAGCAGCTTGGCCGGCGGGGGGCATAATGGCTACACCTTC.

The chain combines TRBV6-6 with TRBJ2-1; D uncertain. Germline assignment: CDR1 MNHNY and CDR2 SVGAGI (reference sequence). V lost 5 bases, J lost 6 bases, and 17 bases lay in between. This CDR3 contains 15 residues. The CDR3 DNA reads TGTGCCAGCAGTCCTAATAGTCGAGGCGGCAATGAGCAGTTCTTC. Its translation is CASSPNSRGGNEQFF.

The chain uses TRBV7-2 and TRBJ1-5; 9 bases are shared with TRBD1. CDR1 SGHTA and CDR2 FQGNSA come from the germline V gene. The CDR3 spans 16 residues. The V segment lost 3 bases and the J segment 0 bases; nucleotides outside the gene matches: 3. CDR3 bases: TGTGCCAGCAGCTTTGCGACAGGGGGTAGCAATCAGCCCCAGCATTTT. Protein: CASSFATGGSNQPQHF.

The gene calls are TRBV21-1 and TRBJ2-2; no check of the table's D call, TRBD1, against the DNA was made. TRBV21-1 is shown as a pseudogene. The CDR3 length is 16 residues. The CDR3 nucleotides are TGTGCCAGCAGCGGTCGGACAGAGTCGAACACCGGGGAGCTGTTTTTT. Translation: CASSGRTESNTGELFF.

This clone showed up just a few times. The V and J genes are TRBV2 and TRBJ1-1; no clear D. Germline V CDR1 and CDR2: SNHLY, FYNNEI. This CDR3 spans 13 amino acids. V was clipped by 2 bases and J by 7 bases, with 11 bases between them. This chain's CDR3 is CASSEWQNGEAFF. The CDR3 DNA reads TGTGCCAGCAGTGAATGGCAAAACGGTGAAGCTTTCTTT.

This chain joins TRBV5-1 and TRBJ2-7; D gene unclear. The CDR3 runs 14 residues. Germline V gene sequence: CDR1 SGHRS, CDR2 YFSETQ. V lost 4 bases and J 5 bases, leaving 16 bases between the germline ends. This chain's CDR3 is CASSVGPSMNEQYF. As DNA, the CDR3 is TGCGCCAGCAGCGTAGGACCGTCCATGAACGAGCAGTACTTC.

This chain connects TRBV6-5 to TRBJ2-7; TRBD1 matches at 7 bases. The ends lost 6 bases at V and 0 bases at J; junction bases unmatched: 8. The CDR3 extends over 15 amino acids. CDR1 is MNHEY, CDR2 SVGAGI, per germline. CDR3 in amino acids: CASSLFGTASYEQYF. CDR3 sequence (DNA): TGTGCCAGCAGCCTGTTTGGGACAGCCTCCTACGAGCAGTACTTC.

The CDR3 region is CASSSGTLYQPQHF. CDR3 nucleotide sequence: TGTGCCAGCAGCTCCGGGACACTCTATCAGCCCCAGCATTTT. This chain connects TRBV6-6 to TRBJ1-5, with D tentatively TRBD1 (6 bases). CDR1 MNHNY and CDR2 SVGAGI come from the germline V gene (reference sequence). The V end lost 6 bases, the J end lost 5 bases, and 14 bases lay between the germline ends. CDR3 length equals 14 residues.

This clone was picked up a small number of times. The rearrangement joins TRBV7-8 to TRBJ1-3; TRBD1 matches 10 bases. V was clipped by 4 bases and J by 7 bases; unmatched bases: 4. This CDR3 has 14 amino acids. The germline V gene has CDR1 SGHVS and CDR2 FQNEAQ. CDR3 in DNA: TGTGCCAGCAGCTCGGGACAGGGGTCGAACACCATATATTTT. Translating gives CASSSGQGSNTIYF.

The V gene is TRBV28, the J gene TRBJ1-5; D remains ambiguous. V shed 3 bases and J shed 6 bases, with 12 bases lying between them. Germline lookup yields CDR1 MDHEN and CDR2 SYDVKM. The CDR3 is 14 amino acids. CDR3 amino acids: CASSFIGNGQPQHF. In nucleotides, the CDR3 is TGTGCCAGCAGTTTTATTGGGAACGGTCAGCCCCAGCATTTT.

The chain employs TRBV4-3 and TRBJ2-1; unclear D gene. Germline V lookup: CDR1 LGHNA, CDR2 YSLEER. CDR3 size: 15 residues. The germline V and J ends were trimmed by 1 base and 4 bases, with 11 bases remaining between them. Here the CDR3 DNA reads TGCGCCAGCAGCCAAGGCAGGACCTCTTACAATGAGCAGTTCTTC. Translation: CASSQGRTSYNEQFF.